This paragraph reports one T cell receptor (beta chain). Antigen unknown. Unmatched junction bases numbered 15, after V lost 7 bases and J lost 2 bases. Germline loops: CDR1 MDHEN, CDR2 SYDVKM. This CDR3 has 17 amino acids. This specimen belongs to a study of T-cell reconstitution after alpha-beta-depleted transplantation in children. General study results and limits: Counts and diversity of T cells one year after transplant came mostly from newly produced T cells. Several hundred expanded graft clones reportedly were the source of alpha-beta T cells about two months after transplant. Surviving recipient T cells and thymic progenitors accounted for the high day-60 TCRbeta diversity observed in some patients.

This sample's TCRbeta library carried unique molecular identifier barcodes. One entry per CDR3 protein results from TCRdb running MiXCR on the PCR reads. The data contain 100,000 to 130,000 distinct CDR3 sequences, approximately 6.6% of them singletons. Sequenced here: PBMCs, mostly from graft donor cells, sampled 360 days after TCRalphabeta/CD19-depleted stem cell transplant. The sequence was collected from a male patient between 2 and 10 years old who had a stem cell transplant for acute lymphoblastic leukemia, so the T cells may come from the graft donor. The J gene is TRBJ2-3, the V gene TRBV28; 7 nucleotides line up with TRBD2. The CDR3 nucleotides are TGTGCCAGCAACTTTAGGGGAGGGATACCAAACACAGATACGCAGTATTTT. Translating it yields CASNFRGGIPNTDTQYF.